This TCR beta chain was captured in a study of T cells after yellow fever vaccination (dated by TCRdb to 2018 to 2020). For the study in its entirety: Libraries from fractions with low cell numbers were prepared with the SMART-Seq v4 Ultra Low Input RNA kit. To follow T-cell clones before and after both primary and booster YFV17D yellow fever vaccination, bulk TCR alpha and beta repertoires underwent longitudinal sequencing. Bulk PBMC replicates and cell subsets were isolated from blood drawn at multiple timepoints before and after both primary and secondary immunization. The cohort comprised two healthy male donors, one aged 18 to 29 and one aged 30 to 40 years.

The data were produced on an Illumina NovaSeq 6000. TCR cDNA was synthesized by 5'RACE template switching, through which a universal primer site and unique molecular identifiers were introduced. Priming of cDNA synthesis was performed from both the TCR alpha and TCR beta constant segments. Library amplification used two PCR steps, and the second PCR step added sample barcodes and sequencing adapters. Libraries were sequenced on Illumina HiSeq 2500 (2x100 bp) or NovaSeq (2x150 bp). As for the original processing: MIGEC was used to demultiplex reads and collapse the reads into UMI consensus sequences, and MiXCR was used for V(D)J alignment. Using edgeR on replicate PBMC samples, clonotypes were called vaccine-responding if FDR was below 0.01 and the log2 fold change was above 5 up to day 15. CD4 or CD8 identity was assigned to each bulk clonotype according to whether the clonotype was present at higher abundance in the sequenced CD4 repertoire or the sequenced CD8 repertoire. In TCRdb, the public reads were trimmed at Q25 with fastp and aligned with MiXCR, with productive beta chains retained. One record per CDR3 amino acid sequence lists the most common genes and DNA. What appears here as the V and J calls and clone size reflects TCRdb's work, not the paper's. Here the sample has hundreds of thousands of distinct CDR3 sequences; roughly 3.5% occur a single time. The ten largest clonotypes hold around 22% of the sample.

In light of the paper, this sample's treatment or condition label describes: live attenuated yellow fever vaccine strain. At each blood-draw timepoint, two biological replicates of bulk PBMCs were obtained. PBMCs were isolated from peripheral blood using a standard Ficoll-Paque protocol. RNA was extracted with TriZol from bulk PBMCs, CD4 and CD8 fractions, and dextramer-positive and dextramer-negative fractions. On this clonotype itself: Its binding antigen is unknown. Per-base qualities were not stored, and no clone one base away is much larger.

Overall study results and their limits: Because the study included only a couple of donors, the extent to which the findings can be generalized is limited. The secondary T-cell response was found to be weaker but faster than the primary response, with a peak reached on day 5 rather than on day 15. Because abundant contaminating clonotypes from the bulk population could be contained in FACS-sorted repertoires, computational filtering was required. A small fraction of clonotypes appeared in both the CD4 and CD8 compartments, likely as a result of convergent recombination. After the booster, most clones that had expanded after primary vaccination were detected again (about 97% of CD4 and around nine tenths of CD8), suggesting broad maintenance of memory.

The receptor comes from a man aged 18 to 29 who received the YFV17D yellow fever vaccine. The sequencing used PBMCs, collected on the day of the yellow fever booster vaccination.

The DNA reads as follows: TGTGCCAGCAGCGCCGAGCCGGGGGACCAAGAGACCCAGTACTTC. Its translation reads: CASSAEPGDQETQYF. The chain is made from TRBV9 and TRBJ2-5; the D gene is possibly TRBD2, with 6 bases matching. Between the V and J ends, shortened by 3 bases and 0 bases respectively, the junction contains 12 bases. The CDR3 holds 15 amino acids from the cysteine to the phenylalanine. Only CDR3 DNA is held: 45 bases, read in frame from base 1. CDR1 SGDLS and CDR2 YYNGEE were looked up in the germline V gene.